One sample yielded the 24 T cell receptor beta chains listed below, sequenced in a study of T and B cells in COVID-19 patients. TRB rearrangements were amplified by multiplex PCR with BIOMED2 TRB-A/B primers. TCRdb reprocessed the multiplex PCR reads with MiXCR, giving one entry per CDR3 protein. The sample lists roughly 7,200 distinct CDR3 sequences; 20% to 30% were seen once. Each TRB amplification used roughly 230-550 ng of genomic DNA from blood. Sequencing was performed on blood. These receptors were obtained from a human donor with active COVID-19.

This clonotype has more than one count but fewer than ten. The chain combines TRBV20-1 with TRBJ2-1, with D possibly TRBD2 on 6 matching bases. Between the trimmed V and J ends, which lost 2 bases and 4 bases, there was a span of 9 bases. CDR3 length equals 13 residues. The germline gives CDR1 DFQATT, CDR2 SNEGSKA (reference sequence). The CDR3 bases are TGCAGTGCTAGATTTAGCGGTTACAATGAGCAGTTCTTC. Translating it yields CSARFSGYNEQFF.

On this clonotype itself: This CDR3 fails to terminate in the conserved phenylalanine or tryptophan, so it likely reflects a read error. Because the CDR3's place on the DNA is in doubt, the DNA is left out and the CDR3 is given as listed by TCRdb. The genes are TRBV7-9 and TRBJ2-6. Ends included, the CDR3 has 8 residues. The V gene's germline CDR1 is SEHNR and CDR2 FQNEAQ (reference sequence). CDR3 sequence reads: CASSLVVS.

This clonotype was observed a handful of times. V and J are TRBV27 and TRBJ1-1; D remains ambiguous. The CDR3 extends over 15 amino acids. Germline V CDR1 and CDR2: MNHEY, SMNVEV (reference sequence). V dropped 5 bases and J dropped 1 base, with 14 bases sitting between them. The CDR3 coding sequence is TGTGCCAGCAGTCATGGACCTACCCCGAACACTGAAGCTTTCTTT. Translation gives CASSHGPTPNTEAFF.

The chain uses TRBV7-9 and TRBJ2-2; D unresolved. Trimming shortened V by 4 bases and J by 6 bases, and 6 bases separated the two germline ends. Germline loops: CDR1 SEHNR, CDR2 FQNEAQ (reference sequence). There are 12 residues in the CDR3. Written as DNA, the CDR3 is TGTGCCAGCAGCTCCGTCGCCGGGGAGCTGTTTTTT. Encoded protein: CASSSVAGELFF. The full variable domain, completed using reference TRBV7-9 and TRBJ2-2, is DTGVSQNPRHKITKRGQNVTFRCDPISEHNRLYWYRQTLGQGPEFLTYFQNEAQLEKSRLLSDRFSAERPKGSFSTLEIQRTEQGDSAMYLCASSSVAGELFFGEGSRLTVL.

The V gene is TRBV7-9, the J gene TRBJ2-1; D is unresolved. Trimming cost V 2 bases and J 8 bases, with 10 bases left between them. CDR3 length: 13 residues. Germline-derived CDR1 and CDR2 are SEHNR and FQNEAQ (reference sequence). CDR3 coding DNA: TGTGCCAGCAGCTTACCCCTTGGGGATGAGCAGTTCTTC. Translating it yields CASSLPLGDEQFF.

The chain employs TRBV24-1 and TRBJ2-3; D is possibly TRBD1 (5 bases). CDR1 and CDR2 from the germline V gene are KGHDR and SFDVKD. This CDR3 region has 15 residues. V was cut by 4 bases and J by 4 bases, with 14 bases left in between. CDR3 sequence: CATSETRVGADTQYF. The CDR3 nucleotides read TGTGCCACCAGTGAAACCAGGGTCGGAGCAGATACGCAGTATTTT.

This chain uses TRBV5-5 with TRBJ2-7, with 7 positions matching TRBD1. The V gene's germline CDR1 is SGHKS and CDR2 YYEKEE (reference sequence). The CDR3 sequence is 14 residues long. V was clipped by 6 bases and J by 3 bases; unmatched bases: 9. For the CDR3, the DNA is TGTGCCAGCACCTTATCCGGGACAGTCTACGAGCAGTACTTC. As protein: CASTLSGTVYEQYF.

The chain joins TRBV12-3 or TRBV12-4 to TRBJ2-1; D possibly corresponds to TRBD2 (6 bases). The ends were cut back, 8 bases at V and 6 bases at J, with 20 bases in the middle. The CDR3 spans 15 residues. CDR3 protein: CASSTSAGRVNEQFF. DNA for the CDR3: TGTGCCAGCTCCACTAGTGCCGGGAGAGTCAATGAGCAGTTCTTC.

Sample share makes this clonotype medium-sized. The chain employs TRBV19 and TRBJ2-7, with a tentative D call TRBD2 (6 bases). The CDR3 loop spans 14 amino acids. Germline CDR1 is LNHDA and CDR2 is SQIVND (reference sequence). V lost 8 bases to trimming and J lost 0 bases, with 14 bases between them. The CDR3, as DNA: TGTGCCAGTCAAGGGAGGAACCGCTCCTACGAGCAGTACTTC. Protein sequence: CASQGRNRSYEQYF.

This clonotype is labeled as medium-sized (0.01 to 0.1%). The genes are TRBV15 and TRBJ1-4; 7 nucleotides match TRBD1. The germline V gene encodes CDR1 LNHNV and CDR2 YYDKDF (reference sequence). This CDR3 spans 12 amino acids. Trimming removed 6 bases from V and 5 bases from J; junction bases left unmatched: 0. The DNA for the CDR3 is TGTGCCACCAGGACAGGGAATGAAAAACTGTTTTTT. Its translation: CATRTGNEKLFF.

This clonotype counts as medium-sized. The V gene is TRBV11-3, the J gene TRBJ2-5; TRBD1 or TRBD2 may be the D gene (5 bases each). The length of the CDR3 is 14 residues. Deletions cut 5 bases from V and 1 base from J, with 11 bases between. The germline gives CDR1 SGHNT, CDR2 YENEEA. DNA of the CDR3: TGTGCCAGCAGCGCTTCCGGGACCCAAGAGACCCAGTACTTC. It yields the protein CASSASGTQETQYF.

Comment on this clonotype: This sequence may be a read error, since a much larger clone differs from it by one base. The chain joins TRBV27 to TRBJ2-5; possible D gene TRBD2, 5 bases. Germline V gene lookup returns CDR1 MNHEY and CDR2 SMNVEV (reference sequence). The ends were cut back, 5 bases at V and 6 bases at J, with 10 bases in the middle. The CDR3 totals 12 residues. CDR3 nucleotide sequence: TGTGCCAGCAGTAGGGAGTGTAAGACCCAGTACTTC. Its translation: CASSRECKTQYF.

A few counts support this clonotype. The rearrangement links TRBV24-1 to TRBJ2-6; the D gene is possibly TRBD2 (5 bases). Germline assignment: CDR1 KGHDR and CDR2 SFDVKD. V gave up 9 bases and J gave up 0 bases, with 11 bases separating them. This CDR3 comprises 15 residues. This CDR3 reads CATSNGDSGANVLTF. The CDR3, as DNA: TGTGCCACCTCTAACGGGGACTCTGGGGCCAACGTCCTGACTTTC.

In the case of this clonotype: A much more abundant neighbour one base away suggests this may be a read error. This chain links TRBV5-4 with TRBJ2-3, with 8 bases aligning to TRBD1. V was clipped by 5 bases and J by 6 bases; unmatched bases: 8. There are 14 residues in the CDR3. Per the germline V gene, CDR1 is SGHNT and CDR2 is YYREEE (reference sequence). DNA of the CDR3: TGTGCCAGCAGTTCTCGACAGGGGTGGGATACGCAGTATTTT. Translating gives CASSSRQGWDTQYF.

Details on this clonotype: This may be a read error, as it is one base from a much larger clone. The chain couples TRBV12-3 or TRBV12-4 to TRBJ2-1, with D possibly TRBD2 on 5 matching bases. This CDR3 has 15 residues. CDR3 amino acids: CACSPTGGQRLEQFF. DNA for the CDR3: TGTGCCTGCAGTCCGACCGGCGGTCAGCGACTAGAGCAGTTCTTC.

This clonotype was seen at least ten times. The CDR3 reads CASSERGVGEQYF. The DNA of the CDR3 is TGTGCCAGCAGTGAACGGGGGGTCGGCGAGCAGTACTTC. The V gene is TRBV6-1, the J gene TRBJ2-7; 7 bases agree with TRBD2. The CDR3 is made up of 13 amino acids. Germline V gene sequence: CDR1 MNHNS, CDR2 SASEGT. Trimming cost V 2 bases and J 6 bases; bases outside gene matches: 4.

The J gene is TRBJ1-1, the V gene TRBV27; maybe TRBD1 (5 bases). The germline V and J ends were trimmed by 5 bases and 3 bases, with 13 bases remaining between them. CDR3 size: 14 residues. CDR1 is MNHEY, CDR2 SMNVEV, per germline (reference sequence). The CDR3 is CASSPRVRDTEAFF. CDR3 DNA sequence: TGTGCCAGCAGTCCCCGTGTCAGGGACACTGAAGCTTTCTTT.

Judged by abundance, this clonotype is medium-sized. The gene calls are TRBV6-5 and TRBJ2-3, with D possibly TRBD1 on 5 matching bases. V lost 5 bases and J 4 bases, leaving 13 bases between the germline ends. This CDR3 region has 14 residues. Germline loops: CDR1 MNHEY, CDR2 SVGAGI. CDR3 in DNA: TGTGCCAGCAGTCGACAGATACTCGCAGATACGCAGTATTTT. It encodes CASSRQILADTQYF.

The V gene is TRBV6-6, the J gene TRBJ2-5; 11 bases align to TRBD1. The CDR3 spans 16 residues. The V segment lost 5 bases and the J segment 5 bases; nucleotides outside the gene matches: 10. Germline V gives CDR1 MNHNY, CDR2 SVGAGI (reference sequence). CDR3 residues: CASSPGGQGGKETQYF. In nucleotides, the CDR3 is TGTGCCAGCAGTCCCGGGGGACAGGGGGGGAAGGAGACCCAGTACTTC.

This clonotype came up many times. The gene calls are TRBV15 and TRBJ2-4, with D perhaps TRBD1 (6 bases). The V gene lost 0 bases and the J gene lost 7 bases, with 16 bases spanning the gap. The CDR3 runs 16 residues. In germline, CDR1 is LNHNV, CDR2 YYDKDF (reference sequence). Written as DNA, the CDR3 is TGTGCCACCAGCAGAGAAACAGGGCCGGGTCGGAACATTCAGTACTTC. It codes for CATSRETGPGRNIQYF.

By frequency in the sample, this clonotype is large (0.1 to 1%). The chain has TRBV11-3 and TRBJ2-3; a possible D gene is TRBD1 (5 bases). This CDR3 region has 15 residues. With 2 bases removed from V and 2 bases from J, the gap between germline ends came to 11 bases. Per the germline V gene, CDR1 is SGHNT and CDR2 is YENEEA. The CDR3 protein is CASSLRQGPTDTQYF. The CDR3 DNA reads as TGTGCCAGCAGCTTACGGCAGGGCCCCACAGATACGCAGTATTTT.

The chain carries TRBV28 and TRBJ2-7; 11 nucleotides match TRBD2. The CDR3 length is 15 residues. Germline CDR1 reads MDHEN; CDR2 reads SYDVKM. With 6 bases clipped from V and 4 bases from J, the junction kept 8 bases outside the gene matches. The CDR3 DNA follows: TGTGCCAGCAGAGGGGGTAGCGGGAGGGGGTACGAGCAGTACTTC. This encodes CASRGGSGRGYEQYF.

This clonotype appeared once. The genes are TRBV7-9 and TRBJ1-2, with D perhaps TRBD1 (5 bases). V was clipped by 1 base and J by 6 bases, with 12 bases between them. Germline assignment: CDR1 SEHNR and CDR2 FQNEAQ (reference sequence). This CDR3 is built from 14 residues. The DNA of the CDR3 is TGTGCCAGCAGCTTAGAGGGGTGGACAAATGGCTACACCTTC. This encodes CASSLEGWTNGYTF.

V usage is TRBV7-2 and J usage is TRBJ2-3, with TRBD2 matching 7 bases. V was clipped by 6 bases and J by 4 bases; unmatched bases: 13. The CDR3 is 16 residues long. Germline CDR1 reads SGHTA; CDR2 reads FQGNSA. The DNA for the CDR3 is TGTGCCAGCAGTTGGGCTGGGGGGGAGGGCGCAGATACGCAGTATTTT. This gives the protein CASSWAGGEGADTQYF.